These 3 T cell receptor beta chains came from one sample sequenced in a study of T cell changes during pregnancy in multiple sclerosis. Produced via immunoSEQ multiplex PCR; TCRdb's table is partial and in-frame only. The sample contains 50,000 to 80,000 clones, 90% to 95% of which appear only once. Material: CD8+ T cells from peripheral blood mononuclear cells, obtained before pregnancy. Receptor source: a female donor with multiple sclerosis, enrolled in a pregnancy study.

The V gene is TRBV9, the J gene TRBJ1-2; 8 bases map to TRBD1. Germline CDR1 is SGDLS and CDR2 is YYNGEE. V shed 8 bases and J 5 bases; nucleotides not matched to a gene: 2. The CDR3 loop spans 11 amino acids. The CDR3 sequence is CASGTGYGYTF. CDR3 DNA: TGTGCCAGTGGGACAGGTTATGGCTACACCTTC.

This clone was seen a few times. The genes are TRBV15 and TRBJ2-7; D is unresolved. The CDR3 extends over 12 amino acids. V lost 0 bases to trimming and J lost 10 bases, with 10 bases between them. Germline-derived CDR1 and CDR2 are LNHNV and YYDKDF (reference sequence). CDR3 nucleotides: TGTGCCACCAGCAGAGACTCTGGAGACCAGTACTTC. This translates into CATSRDSGDQYF.

The V and J genes are TRBV9 and TRBJ2-2; TRBD1 agrees at 8 bases. J lost 1 base, V lost 4 bases, and 12 bases had no gene match. The CDR3 contains 18 residues. CDR1 SGDLS and CDR2 YYNGEE come from the germline V gene. CDR3 DNA: TGTGCCAGCAGCATCAGAAGTTCCGGGACAGGGAACACCGGGGAGCTGTTTTTT. Translating it yields CASSIRSSGTGNTGELFF.